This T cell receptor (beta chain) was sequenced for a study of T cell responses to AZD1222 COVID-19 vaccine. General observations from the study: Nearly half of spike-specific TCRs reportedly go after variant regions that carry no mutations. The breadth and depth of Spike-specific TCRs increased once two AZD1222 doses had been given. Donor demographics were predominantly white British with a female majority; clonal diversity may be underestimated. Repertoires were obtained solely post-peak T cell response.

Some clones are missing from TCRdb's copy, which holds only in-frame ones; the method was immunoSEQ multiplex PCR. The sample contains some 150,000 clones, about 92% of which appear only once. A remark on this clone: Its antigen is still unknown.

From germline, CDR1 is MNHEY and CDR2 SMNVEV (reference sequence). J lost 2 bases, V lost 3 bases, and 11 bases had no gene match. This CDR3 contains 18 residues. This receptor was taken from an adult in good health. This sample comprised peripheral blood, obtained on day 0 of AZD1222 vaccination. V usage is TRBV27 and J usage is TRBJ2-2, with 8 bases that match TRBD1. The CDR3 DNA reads TGTGCCAGCAGTTTCCCAACAGGGGGACCATTAAACACCGGGGAGCTGTTTTTT. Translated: CASSFPTGGPLNTGELFF.